This T cell receptor (beta chain) came from a study of T cell changes during pregnancy in multiple sclerosis. Clones were read by immunoSEQ multiplex PCR, and TCRdb kept only the in-frame ones, dropping some. The sample holds 55,000 to 70,000 clones, 91% seen once. This CDR3 contains 16 residues. Looked up from germline, CDR1 is MGHRA and CDR2 is YSYEKL. The junction had 7 bases not matched to a gene; V was cut back by 3 bases and J by 2 bases. Sequencing used peripheral blood, obtained in the third trimester of pregnancy. The chain has TRBV4-1 and TRBJ2-5, with TRBD2 matching over 9 bases. This clonotype originated in a female donor in good health, enrolled as a control in a pregnancy study. The CDR3 is CASSHPASGGQETQYF. The DNA of the CDR3 is TGCGCCAGCAGCCACCCCGCGAGCGGGGGGCAAGAGACCCAGTACTTC.